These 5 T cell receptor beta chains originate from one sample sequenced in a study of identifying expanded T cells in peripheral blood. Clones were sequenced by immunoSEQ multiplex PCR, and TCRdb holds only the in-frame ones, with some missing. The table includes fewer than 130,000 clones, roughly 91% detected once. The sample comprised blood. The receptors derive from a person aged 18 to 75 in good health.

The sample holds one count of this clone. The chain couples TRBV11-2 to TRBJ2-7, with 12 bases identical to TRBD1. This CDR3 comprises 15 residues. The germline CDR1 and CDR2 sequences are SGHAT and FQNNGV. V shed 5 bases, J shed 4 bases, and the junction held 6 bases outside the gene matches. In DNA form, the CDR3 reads TGTGCCAGCAGCGCCGGGACAGGGGGCATATACGAGCAGTACTTC. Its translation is CASSAGTGGIYEQYF.

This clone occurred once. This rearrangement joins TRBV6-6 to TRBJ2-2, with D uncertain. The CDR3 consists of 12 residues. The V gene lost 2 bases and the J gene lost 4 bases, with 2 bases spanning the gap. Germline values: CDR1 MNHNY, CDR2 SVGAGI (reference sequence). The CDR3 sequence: CASSYITGELFF. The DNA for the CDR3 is TGTGCCAGCAGTTACATCACCGGGGAGCTGTTTTTT.

CDR3 nucleotide sequence: TGTGCCAGCAGCCCAGACCTCGACAGGGGGGGCTACACCTTC. Protein product: CASSPDLDRGGYTF. The chain couples TRBV7-2 to TRBJ1-2; 9 bases are shared with TRBD1. The junction had 9 bases not matched to a gene; V was cut back by 5 bases and J by 8 bases. This CDR3 has 14 amino acids. Germline loops: CDR1 SGHTA, CDR2 FQGNSA.

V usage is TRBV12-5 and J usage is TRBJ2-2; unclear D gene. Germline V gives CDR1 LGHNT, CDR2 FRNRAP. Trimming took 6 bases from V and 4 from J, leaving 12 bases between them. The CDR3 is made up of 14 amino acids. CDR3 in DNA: TGTGCTAGTGGACCTGGGTCAAGCACCGGGGAGCTGTTTTTT. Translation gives CASGPGSSTGELFF.

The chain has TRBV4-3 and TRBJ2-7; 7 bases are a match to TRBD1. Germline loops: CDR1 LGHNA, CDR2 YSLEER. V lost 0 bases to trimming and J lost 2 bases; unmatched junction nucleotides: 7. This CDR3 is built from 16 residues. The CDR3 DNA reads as TGCGCCAGCAGCCAAGACTGGGGCAGGGGGACCTACGAGCAGTACTTC. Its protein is CASSQDWGRGTYEQYF.